This is a list of T cell receptor beta chains from one sample in a study of blood T cells in healthy people across ages. MiXCR was run by TCRdb on the 5' RACE reads, yielding one entry per CDR3 protein. The sample has about 720,000 distinct CDR3 sequences; roughly 20% are singletons. Material for sequencing was blood. The receptor set was obtained from a man between 65 and 79 years old in good health. Each CDR3 is given with its conserved first and last residue. Fields, in order: CDR3 protein, CDR3 DNA, V gene, clone size, J gene, D gene. A D gene is named only where the DNA matches it firmly. A row's size may be missing; if present it is once, few, many or a size class.

CDR3 protein: CASRRTGRNEQFF; CDR3 DNA: TGTGCCAGCAGGAGGACAGGGAGAAATGAGCAGTTCTTC; V gene: TRBV28; clone size: few; J gene: TRBJ2-1; D gene: TRBD1
CDR3 protein: CASSLILAGGMDEQFF; CDR3 DNA: TGCGCCAGCAGCTTGATTTTGGCGGGGGGGATGGATGAGCAGTTCTTC; V gene: TRBV5-1; clone size: -; J gene: TRBJ2-1; D gene: TRBD2
CDR3 protein: CASTTRDEQFF; CDR3 DNA: TGTGCCAGCACCACAAGGGATGAGCAGTTCTTC; V gene: TRBV18; clone size: -; J gene: TRBJ2-1; D gene: -
CDR3 protein: CASRERTEAEAFF; CDR3 DNA: TGCGCCAGCAGGGAACGGACAGAGGCTGAAGCTTTCTTT; V gene: TRBV5-1; clone size: many; J gene: TRBJ1-1; D gene: -
CDR3 protein: CASRGQGGFYGYTF; CDR3 DNA: TGTGCCAGCAGGGGCCAGGGGGGCTTCTATGGCTACACCTTC; V gene: TRBV6-5; clone size: -; J gene: TRBJ1-2; D gene: TRBD1
CDR3 protein: CSARTGLAAYNEQFF; CDR3 DNA: TGCAGTGCTAGAACCGGACTTGCGGCATACAATGAGCAGTTCTTC; V gene: TRBV20-1; clone size: -; J gene: TRBJ2-1; D gene: -
CDR3 protein: CSGRLNTEAFF; CDR3 DNA: TGCAGTGGGAGGTTGAACACTGAAGCTTTCTTT; V gene: TRBV20-1; clone size: once; J gene: TRBJ1-1; D gene: -
CDR3 protein: CASSLAASGELFF; CDR3 DNA: TGTGCCAGCAGCTTAGCGGCCAGCGGGGAGCTGTTTTTT; V gene: TRBV7-2; clone size: -; J gene: TRBJ2-2; D gene: -
CDR3 protein: CSVYGTGDEQYF; CDR3 DNA: TGCAGCGTGTACGGGACAGGGGACGAGCAGTACTTC; V gene: TRBV29-1; clone size: few; J gene: TRBJ2-7; D gene: TRBD1
CDR3 protein: CSATLPLSSYNEQFF; CDR3 DNA: TGCAGTGCTACCTTACCACTTAGCTCCTACAATGAGCAGTTCTTC; V gene: TRBV20-1; clone size: few; J gene: TRBJ2-1; D gene: -
CDR3 protein: CASSYGGTRKETQYF; CDR3 DNA: TGTGCCAGCAGTTATGGGGGGACACGGAAAGAGACCCAGTACTTC; V gene: TRBV6-5; clone size: -; J gene: TRBJ2-5; D gene: -